This TCR beta chain originates from a study of T cells after somatic rescue of genetic block. The count of this clone is one. Profiled with immunoSEQ multiplex PCR; TCRdb holds only in-frame clones, not every one. There are just over 14,000 clones in the sample; about 70% occur only once, and 14% lies in the top ten. Germline V gene sequence: CDR1 SGHDT, CDR2 YYEEEE. The CDR3 has 18 amino acids. Trimming at V came to 2 bases and at J to 1 base, leaving 12 bases not matched to a gene. The specimen was peripheral blood mononuclear cells (PBMCs). The chain joins TRBV5-6 to TRBJ2-7; 10 bases are shared with TRBD1. This sequence originates from a boy aged 10-17 years. The CDR3 is CASSLGQGDQRISYEQYF. CDR3 bases: TGTGCCAGCAGCTTAGGACAGGGGGACCAGCGGATTTCCTACGAGCAGTACTTC.